The 32 T cell receptor beta chains presented below share a single source sample, sequenced in a study of early stage breast cancer tumors. The method was immunoSEQ multiplex PCR; TCRdb's version includes in-frame clones alone and lacks a portion of them. The data hold under 45,000 clones, with under 80% observed a single time. The sample consisted of blood. These receptors all stem from a person in their sixties with breast cancer.

The chain is built from TRBV2 and TRBJ1-5; TRBD1 agrees at 8 bases. The CDR3 has 16 residues. Germline trimming cut 6 bases from V and 0 bases from J; bases unmatched to any gene: 7. Germline CDR1 SNHLY, CDR2 FYNNEI. As DNA, the CDR3 is TGTGCCAGCAGGGACAGGGTAGGGTATAGCAATCAGCCCCAGCATTTT. Protein: CASRDRVGYSNQPQHF.

This clone was found a few times. This sequence joins TRBV2 and TRBJ2-1, with 8 nucleotides matching TRBD2. From germline, CDR1 is SNHLY and CDR2 FYNNEI. The CDR3 length is 14 residues. Trimming cost V 6 bases and J 5 bases; bases outside gene matches: 6. CDR3: CASRATSVNNEQFF. The CDR3 region has the DNA TGTGCCAGCAGAGCGACTAGCGTAAACAATGAGCAGTTCTTC.

This chain joins TRBV28 and TRBJ1-3; D call uncertain. This CDR3 comprises 13 residues. CDR1 is MDHEN and CDR2 is SYDVKM in the germline V gene. The germline V and J ends were trimmed by 7 bases and 4 bases, with 11 bases remaining between them. DNA of the CDR3: TGTGCCAGCAAACCCTCTGGGGGAAACACCATATATTTT. Protein sequence: CASKPSGGNTIYF. The whole variable domain, remainder taken from reference TRBV28 and TRBJ1-3, is DVKVTQSSRYLVKRTGEKVFLECVQDMDHENMFWYRQDPGLGLRLIYFSYDVKMKEKGDIPEGYSVSREKKERFSLILESASTNQTSMYLCASKPSGGNTIYFGEGSWLTVV.

The chain uses TRBV6-1 and TRBJ1-2; D is unclear. The CDR3 contains 13 residues. Germline loops: CDR1 MNHNS, CDR2 SASEGT. Trimming removed 2 bases at V and 1 base at J, with 5 bases between. CDR3 residues: CASSELSNYGYTF. CDR3 DNA: TGTGCCAGCAGTGAACTAAGTAACTATGGCTACACCTTC.

This clone has more than one count but fewer than ten. The chain combines TRBV7-8 with TRBJ2-5; possibly TRBD1 or TRBD2 for D (5 bases each). CDR3 length: 15 amino acids. Germline lookup yields CDR1 SGHVS and CDR2 FQNEAQ. V was trimmed by 4 bases and J by 5 bases, leaving 17 bases between them. CDR3: CASSSPLGGRETQYF. CDR3 coding DNA: TGTGCCAGCAGCTCCCCGCTTGGGGGAAGGGAGACCCAGTACTTC.

The CDR3 here is CASSLEGVSRDTQYF. In nucleotides, the CDR3 is TGTGCCAGCAGCTTGGAAGGAGTATCGCGGGATACGCAGTATTTT. The chain joins TRBV5-6 to TRBJ2-3, with D hard to call. This CDR3 region has 15 residues. Germline-derived CDR1 and CDR2 are SGHDT and YYEEEE. V was shortened by 0 bases and J by 6 bases, with 14 bases between the two germline ends. The entire variable domain, with the rest obtained from reference TRBV5-6 and TRBJ2-3, is as follows: DAGVTQSPTHLIKTRGQQVTLRCSPKSGHDTVSWYQQALGQGPQFIFQYYEEEERQRGNFPDRFSGHQFPNYSSELNVNALLLGDSALYLCASSLEGVSRDTQYFGPGTRLTVL.

This clone was seen a handful of times. The V call is TRBV5-4, the J call TRBJ1-2; 9 positions match TRBD1. CDR1 is SGHNT, CDR2 YYREEE, per germline (reference sequence). The CDR3 sequence is 15 residues long. V lost 5 bases and J lost 4; bases outside the gene matches: 9. The CDR3 protein is CASRSPQGASYGYTF. The CDR3 coding sequence is TGTGCCAGCAGATCCCCACAGGGGGCATCCTATGGCTACACCTTC.

V is TRBV6-4 and J is TRBJ1-1, with 8 bases identical to TRBD1. Trimming took 6 bases from V and 1 from J; bases not matched to a gene: 4. The CDR3 covers 14 residues. The germline gives CDR1 MRHNA, CDR2 SNTAGT. CDR3 in amino acids: CASRRGQGNTEAFF. CDR3 DNA sequence: TGTGCCAGCAGAAGAGGACAGGGGAACACTGAAGCTTTCTTT.

J is TRBJ1-5 and V is TRBV5-5; D gene ambiguous. V was cut by 0 bases and J by 0 bases, with 4 bases left in between. Germline assignment: CDR1 SGHKS and CDR2 YYEKEE (reference sequence). CDR3 length: 14 amino acids. CDR3 sequence: CASSLVGSNQPQHF. DNA of the CDR3: TGTGCCAGCAGCTTGGTGGGTAGCAATCAGCCCCAGCATTTT.

The CDR3 DNA is TGTGCCAGCAGGATAGACAGTGCAGGGGAAAAACTGTTTTTT. Translating it yields CASRIDSAGEKLFF. The genes are TRBV6-5 and TRBJ1-4; TRBD1 is a possible D gene (5 bases). Germline-derived CDR1 and CDR2 are MNHEY and SVGAGI. CDR3 length: 14 residues. V lost 6 bases, J lost 8 bases, and 16 bases lay in between.

This clone was recorded once. The rearrangement uses TRBV4-2 and TRBJ2-3, with 7 bases identical to TRBD2. The CDR3 totals 14 residues. The ends lost 4 bases at V and 2 bases at J; junction bases unmatched: 3. Germline CDR1 LGHNA, CDR2 YNFKEQ. CDR3 sequence reads: CASSPGLLTDTQYF. DNA for the CDR3: TGTGCCAGCAGCCCGGGACTACTCACAGATACGCAGTATTTT.

The chain has TRBV27 and TRBJ1-2; 11 bases fit TRBD1. The germline V gene encodes CDR1 MNHEY and CDR2 SMNVEV (reference sequence). The CDR3 length is 15 residues. V trimming: 10 bases; J trimming: 1 base; junction bases outside the gene matches: 8. CDR3 nucleotide sequence: TGTGCCACCCGGGACAGGGGGTTAGGTAACTATGGCTACACCTTC. As protein: CATRDRGLGNYGYTF.

The CDR3 DNA is TGCGCCAGCAATCTTAGGGGGGACGTCGGCACTGAAGCTTTCTTT. Its translation: CASNLRGDVGTEAFF. V gene TRBV5-1 combines with J gene TRBJ1-1; D is perhaps TRBD1 (6 bases). The CDR3 consists of 15 residues. With 6 bases removed from V and 4 bases from J, the gap between germline ends came to 19 bases. Germline CDR1 is SGHRS and CDR2 is YFSETQ.

J is TRBJ2-7 and V is TRBV23-1, with 9 bases fitting TRBD1. TRBV23-1 is an open reading frame whose function is uncertain. The CDR3 is 15 amino acids. The V segment lost 3 bases and the J segment 2 bases; nucleotides outside the gene matches: 5. The CDR3 here is CASSHGTGPTYEQYF. The DNA for the CDR3 is TGCGCCAGCAGTCACGGGACAGGGCCCACCTACGAGCAGTACTTC.

This chain uses TRBV10-3 with TRBJ2-5; TRBD2 matches 9 bases. Germline CDR1 reads ENHRY; CDR2 reads SYGVKD. The length of the CDR3 is 14 residues. Losses at the gene ends were 4 bases for V and 4 bases for J; bases not matched to a gene: 4. The CDR3 sequence: CAISGIAGAETQYF. Written as DNA, the CDR3 is TGTGCCATCAGTGGGATAGCGGGAGCAGAGACCCAGTACTTC.

This clone was seen a few times. The rearrangement uses TRBV11-2 and TRBJ2-4; 9 bases map to TRBD2. The trim removed 5 bases at V and 7 bases at J, leaving 9 bases unmatched. Per the germline V gene, CDR1 is SGHAT and CDR2 is FQNNGV. This CDR3 has 15 amino acids. The CDR3 protein is CASSAPGTSYNIQYF. CDR3 sequence (DNA): TGTGCCAGCAGCGCCCCCGGGACTAGCTATAACATTCAGTACTTC.

The gene calls are TRBV7-2 and TRBJ1-1; 8 positions match TRBD1. Germline CDR1 is SGHTA and CDR2 is FQGNSA. Unmatched junction bases numbered 11, after V lost 3 bases and J lost 2 bases. There are 17 residues in the CDR3. For the CDR3, the DNA is TGTGCCAGCAGCTTTTCCTCCCAAACAGGGGGTAACACTGAAGCTTTCTTT. Protein product: CASSFSSQTGGNTEAFF.

The gene calls are TRBV5-6 and TRBJ1-2, with TRBD1 as a possible D gene (5 bases). CDR3 length: 14 residues. Germline CDR1 reads SGHDT; CDR2 reads YYEEEE. Trimming pared 3 bases from V and 0 bases from J, leaving 9 bases between. In nucleotides, the CDR3 is TGTGCCAGCAGCTCGAGGGGAACTAACTATGGCTACACCTTC. This translates into CASSSRGTNYGYTF.

This clone was seen just once. CDR3 sequence: CASSQPSNYGYTF. In DNA form, the CDR3 reads TGTGCCAGCTCTCAACCTTCTAACTATGGCTACACCTTC. The chain is built from TRBV25-1 and TRBJ1-2; D ambiguous. This CDR3 is 13 amino acids long. V lost 8 bases and J 0 bases, leaving 10 bases between the germline ends. Germline CDR1 is MGHDK and CDR2 is SYGVNS.

The chain recombines TRBV6-5 with TRBJ1-1, with a tentative D call TRBD1 (6 bases). This CDR3 has 14 residues. V lost 6 bases and J lost 1, with 12 bases in between. CDR1 MNHEY and CDR2 SVGAGI come from the germline V gene. CDR3 DNA sequence: TGTGCCAGCAGCCCCACAGGGAGGAACACTGAAGCTTTCTTT. It codes for CASSPTGRNTEAFF.

This sequence joins TRBV9 and TRBJ1-5; a possible D gene is TRBD1 (5 bases). Looked up from germline, CDR1 is SGDLS and CDR2 is YYNGEE. Trimming removed 8 bases at V and 1 base at J, with 10 bases between. The CDR3 consists of 13 residues. Here the CDR3 reads CASASGSNQPQHF. CDR3 in DNA: TGTGCCAGTGCTTCAGGGAGCAATCAGCCCCAGCATTTT. The whole variable domain, filled in from reference TRBV9 and TRBJ1-5, reads DSGVTQTPKHLITATGQRVTLRCSPRSGDLSVYWYQQSLDQGLQFLIQYYNGEERAKGNILERFSAQQFPDLHSELNLSSLELGDSALYFCASASGSNQPQHFGDGTRLSIL.

The J gene is TRBJ1-2, the V gene TRBV7-9; a possible D gene is TRBD1 (5 bases). CDR1 SEHNR and CDR2 FQNEAQ come from the germline V gene (reference sequence). The CDR3 is made up of 15 amino acids. V was cut by 5 bases and J by 6 bases, with 19 bases left in between. The CDR3 sequence: CASSLNRIRENGYTF. In nucleotides, the CDR3 is TGTGCCAGCAGCCTCAACAGGATCCGGGAAAATGGCTACACCTTC.

The V call is TRBV13, the J call TRBJ1-2; TRBD1 is a possible D gene (6 bases). Germline lookup yields CDR1 PRHDT and CDR2 FYEKMQ (reference sequence). CDR3 length: 13 residues. V shed 4 bases and J shed 5 bases, with 11 bases lying between them. Here the CDR3 reads CASSSAGVYGYTF. DNA for the CDR3: TGTGCCAGCAGCTCCGCAGGGGTTTATGGCTACACCTTC.

DNA of the CDR3: TGTGCTCTCCCTCGGGCAGGGTGGAATTCACCCCTCCACTTT. As protein: CALPRAGWNSPLHF. The V call is TRBV12-5, the J call TRBJ1-6, with a possible D match to TRBD1 (5 bases). Looked up from germline, CDR1 is LGHNT and CDR2 is FRNRAP. The CDR3 has 14 residues. V was pared by 11 bases and J by 7 bases, with 18 bases between.

This chain links TRBV9 with TRBJ2-3; TRBD2 is a possible D gene (5 bases). The germline V gene encodes CDR1 SGDLS and CDR2 YYNGEE. The CDR3 is made up of 14 amino acids. Trimming took off 1 base at V and 3 bases at J, with 9 bases between the two ends. CDR3 sequence (DNA): TGTGCCAGCAGCGTAAGGTGGGAGACAGATACGCAGTATTTT. This translates into CASSVRWETDTQYF.

The chain uses TRBV5-6 and TRBJ1-5, with no clear D. There are 15 residues in the CDR3. V was trimmed by 3 bases and J by 2 bases, leaving 12 bases between them. Germline V gene lookup returns CDR1 SGHDT and CDR2 YYEEEE. CDR3: CASSSLDEGNQPQHF. The CDR3 bases are TGTGCCAGCAGCTCGTTAGATGAGGGCAATCAGCCCCAGCATTTT.

The chain uses TRBV2 and TRBJ2-3; 7 bases map to TRBD1. After removal of 7 bases from V and 0 bases from J, the junction contained 4 bases not matched to a gene. The CDR3 is 14 amino acids. Germline values: CDR1 SNHLY, CDR2 FYNNEI. The CDR3 sequence: CASKRQGSTDTQYF. The CDR3 DNA sequence: TGTGCCAGCAAGAGACAGGGAAGCACAGATACGCAGTATTTT.

The CDR3 reads CASSITRAEPPQHF. For the CDR3, the DNA is TGTGCCAGTAGTATTACGAGGGCTGAGCCGCCCCAGCATTTT. J is TRBJ1-5 and V is TRBV19; D unresolved. This CDR3 has 14 residues. Germline CDR1 and CDR2: LNHDA and SQIVND (reference sequence). Trimming left V 3 bases short and J 9 bases short, with 15 bases between. The entire variable domain, with the rest obtained from reference TRBV19 and TRBJ1-5, is as follows: DGGITQSPKYLFRKEGQNVTLSCEQNLNHDAMYWYRQDPGQGLRLIYYSQIVNDFQKGDIAEGYSVSREKKESFPLTVTSAQKNPTAFYLCASSITRAEPPQHFGDGTRLSIL.

The chain has TRBV28 and TRBJ1-2; the match to TRBD1 covers 10 bases. Germline CDR1 is MDHEN and CDR2 is SYDVKM. V shed 5 bases and J 4 bases; nucleotides not matched to a gene: 7. The CDR3 sequence is 15 residues long. Here the CDR3 DNA reads TGTGCCAGCAGTCCGGGGGACAGGGGCTCCTATGGCTACACCTTC. Translating it yields CASSPGDRGSYGYTF.

The chain employs TRBV11-2 and TRBJ2-1; D may be TRBD2 (6 bases). V lost 3 bases and J lost 9, with 15 bases in between. CDR1 SGHAT and CDR2 FQNNGV come from the germline V gene. CDR3 length: 14 amino acids. CDR3 region: CASSLGGLRGEQFF. CDR3 bases: TGTGCCAGCAGCTTGGGAGGACTAAGGGGTGAGCAGTTCTTC.

The V gene is TRBV5-4, the J gene TRBJ2-4; D ambiguous. The CDR3 consists of 14 residues. Trimming cost V 0 bases and J 2 bases, with 6 bases left between them. The germline V gene encodes CDR1 SGHNT and CDR2 YYREEE (reference sequence). CDR3 nucleotide sequence: TGTGCCAGCAGCTTGGAAGTATCCAAAAACATTCAGTACTTC. Amino acids: CASSLEVSKNIQYF. The whole variable domain, remainder taken from reference TRBV5-4 and TRBJ2-4, is ETGVTQSPTHLIKTRGQQVTLRCSSQSGHNTVSWYQQALGQGPQFIFQYYREEENGRGNFPPRFSGLQFPNYSSELNVNALELDDSALYLCASSLEVSKNIQYFGAGTRLSVL.

The chain is built from TRBV6-6 and TRBJ1-2; no reliable D call. CDR3 length equals 14 residues. The V gene lost 7 bases and the J gene lost 5 bases, with 17 bases spanning the gap. Germline V gene lookup returns CDR1 MNHNY and CDR2 SVGAGI (reference sequence). As DNA, the CDR3 is TGTGCCAGCACCGGCGTCGTGGGCAGTTATGGCTACACCTTC. It codes for CASTGVVGSYGYTF.